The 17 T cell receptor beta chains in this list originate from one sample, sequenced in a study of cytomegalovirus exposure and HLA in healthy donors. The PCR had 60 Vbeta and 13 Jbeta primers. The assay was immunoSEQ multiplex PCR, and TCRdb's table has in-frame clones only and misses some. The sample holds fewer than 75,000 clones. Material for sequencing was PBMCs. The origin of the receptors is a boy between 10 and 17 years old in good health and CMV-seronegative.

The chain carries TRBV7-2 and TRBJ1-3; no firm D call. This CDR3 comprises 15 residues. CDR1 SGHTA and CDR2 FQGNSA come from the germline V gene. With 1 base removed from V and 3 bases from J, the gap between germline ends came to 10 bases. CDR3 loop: CASSLDGFFGNTIYF. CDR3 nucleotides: TGTGCCAGCAGCTTAGACGGGTTCTTTGGAAACACCATATATTTT. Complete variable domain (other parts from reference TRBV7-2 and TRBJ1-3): GAGVSQSPSNKVTEKGKDVELRCDPISGHTALYWYRQSLGQGLEFLIYFQGNSAPDKSGLPSDRFSAERTGGSVSTLTIQRTQQEDSAVYLCASSLDGFFGNTIYFGEGSWLTVV.

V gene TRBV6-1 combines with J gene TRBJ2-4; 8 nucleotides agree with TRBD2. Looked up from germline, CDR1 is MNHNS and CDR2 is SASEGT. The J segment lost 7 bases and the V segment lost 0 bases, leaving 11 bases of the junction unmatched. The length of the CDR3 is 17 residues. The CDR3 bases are TGTGCCAGCAGTGAAGCGAAGCTACAGCGGGAGTGGAACATTCAGTACTTC. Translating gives CASSEAKLQREWNIQYF.

This CDR3 is CASSQDPGSYNEQFF. CDR3 bases: TGTGCCAGCAGCCAAGACCCCGGGTCCTACAATGAGCAGTTCTTC. V gene TRBV4-2 combines with J gene TRBJ2-1; unclear D gene. The CDR3 runs to 15 residues. The V and J ends lost 0 bases and 1 base respectively, with 7 bases between them. Germline V gene data show CDR1 as LGHNA and CDR2 as YNFKEQ.

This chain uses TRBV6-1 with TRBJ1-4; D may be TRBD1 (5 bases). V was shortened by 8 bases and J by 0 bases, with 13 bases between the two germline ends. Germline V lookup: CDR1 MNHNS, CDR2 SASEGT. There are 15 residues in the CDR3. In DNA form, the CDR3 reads TGTGCCAGCTCAATTTTCAGGGCAACTAATGAAAAACTGTTTTTT. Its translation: CASSIFRATNEKLFF.

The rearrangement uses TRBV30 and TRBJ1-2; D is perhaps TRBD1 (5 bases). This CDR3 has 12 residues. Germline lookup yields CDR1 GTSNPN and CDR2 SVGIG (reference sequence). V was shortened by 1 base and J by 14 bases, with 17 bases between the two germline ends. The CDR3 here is CAWSGQQAIVTF. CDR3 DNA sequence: TGTGCCTGGAGTGGGCAACAGGCTATCGTGACCTTC.

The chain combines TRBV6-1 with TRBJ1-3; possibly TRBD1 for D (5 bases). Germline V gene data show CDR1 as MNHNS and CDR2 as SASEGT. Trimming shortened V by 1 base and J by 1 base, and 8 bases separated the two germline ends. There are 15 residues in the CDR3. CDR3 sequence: CASSEGKGSGNTIYF. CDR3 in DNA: TGTGCCAGCAGTGAAGGAAAGGGGTCTGGAAACACCATATATTTT.

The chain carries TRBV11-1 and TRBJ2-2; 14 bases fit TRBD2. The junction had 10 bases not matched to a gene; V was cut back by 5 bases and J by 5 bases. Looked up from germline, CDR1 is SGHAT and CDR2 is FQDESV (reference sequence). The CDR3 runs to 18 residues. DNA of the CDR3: TGTGCCAGCAGCGATCCGGGACTAGCGGGAGTTGGGACCGGGGAGCTGTTTTTT. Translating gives CASSDPGLAGVGTGELFF.

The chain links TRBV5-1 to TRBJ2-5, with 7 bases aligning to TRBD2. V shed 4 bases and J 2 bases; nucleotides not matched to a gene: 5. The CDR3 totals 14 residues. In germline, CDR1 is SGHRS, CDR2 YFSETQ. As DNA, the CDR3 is TGCGCCAGCAGCCCCGGGACTATGCAAGAGACCCAGTACTTC. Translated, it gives CASSPGTMQETQYF. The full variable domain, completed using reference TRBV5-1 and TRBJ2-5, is KAGVTQTPRYLIKTRGQQVTLSCSPISGHRSVSWYQQTPGQGLQFLFEYFSETQRNKGNFPGRFSGRQFSNSRSEMNVSTLELGDSALYLCASSPGTMQETQYFGPGTRLLVL.

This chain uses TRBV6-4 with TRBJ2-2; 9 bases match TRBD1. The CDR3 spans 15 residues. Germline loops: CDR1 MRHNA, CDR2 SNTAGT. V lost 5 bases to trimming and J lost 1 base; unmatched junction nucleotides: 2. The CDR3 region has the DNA TGTGCCAGCAGTCAGGGACAGGGGAACACCGGGGAGCTGTTTTTT. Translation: CASSQGQGNTGELFF.

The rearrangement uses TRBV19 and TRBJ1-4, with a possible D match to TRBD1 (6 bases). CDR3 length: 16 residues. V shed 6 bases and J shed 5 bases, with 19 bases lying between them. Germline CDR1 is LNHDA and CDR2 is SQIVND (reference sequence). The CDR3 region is CASRGGAGAENEKLFF. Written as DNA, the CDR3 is TGTGCCAGTAGAGGGGGGGCCGGGGCCGAAAATGAAAAACTGTTTTTT.

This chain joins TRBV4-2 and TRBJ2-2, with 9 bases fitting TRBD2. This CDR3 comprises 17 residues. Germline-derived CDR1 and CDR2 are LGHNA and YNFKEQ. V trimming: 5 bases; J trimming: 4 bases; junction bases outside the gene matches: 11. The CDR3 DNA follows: TGTGCCAGCAGCGCCTCCCTAGCGGGATACGGCACCGGGGAGCTGTTTTTT. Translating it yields CASSASLAGYGTGELFF.

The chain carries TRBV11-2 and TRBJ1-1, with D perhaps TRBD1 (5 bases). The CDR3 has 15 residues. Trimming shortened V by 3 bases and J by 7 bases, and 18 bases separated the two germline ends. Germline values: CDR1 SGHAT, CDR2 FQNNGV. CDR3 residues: CASSFAKTFRDEAFF. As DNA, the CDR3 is TGTGCCAGCAGCTTCGCTAAGACGTTCAGGGATGAAGCTTTCTTT.

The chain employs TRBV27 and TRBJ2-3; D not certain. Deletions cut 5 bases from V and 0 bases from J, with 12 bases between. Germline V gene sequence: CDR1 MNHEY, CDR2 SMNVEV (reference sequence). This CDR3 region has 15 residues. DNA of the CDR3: TGTGCCAGCAGTCCCACCCCGCTAAGCACAGATACGCAGTATTTT. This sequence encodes CASSPTPLSTDTQYF.

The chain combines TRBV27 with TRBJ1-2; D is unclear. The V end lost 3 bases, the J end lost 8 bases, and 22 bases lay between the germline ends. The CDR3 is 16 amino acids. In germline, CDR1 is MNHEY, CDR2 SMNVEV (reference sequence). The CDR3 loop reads CASSFSGVDLKRGYTF. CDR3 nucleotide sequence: TGTGCCAGCAGTTTCTCTGGGGTTGACCTCAAGCGGGGCTACACCTTC.

The CDR3 DNA is TGTGCCAGCAGCCCCCCTGGGCTTGGCTACACCTTC. Translating it yields CASSPPGLGYTF. This sequence joins TRBV7-2 and TRBJ1-2; D gene unclear. The V gene lost 5 bases and the J gene lost 7 bases, with 11 bases spanning the gap. CDR1 and CDR2 (germline): SGHTA, FQGNSA. This CDR3 is built from 12 residues.

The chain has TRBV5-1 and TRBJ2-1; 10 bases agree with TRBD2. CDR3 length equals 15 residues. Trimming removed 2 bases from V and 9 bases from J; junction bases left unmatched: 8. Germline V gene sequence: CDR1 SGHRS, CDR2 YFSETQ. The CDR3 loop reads CASSFGLAGEVEQFF. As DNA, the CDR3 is TGCGCCAGCAGCTTTGGTCTAGCGGGAGAGGTTGAGCAGTTCTTC.

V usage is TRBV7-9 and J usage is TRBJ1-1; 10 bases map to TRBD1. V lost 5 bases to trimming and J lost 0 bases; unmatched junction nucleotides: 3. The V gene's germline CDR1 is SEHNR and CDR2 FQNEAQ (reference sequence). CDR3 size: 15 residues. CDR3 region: CASSGQGGMNTEAFF. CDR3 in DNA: TGTGCCAGCAGCGGACAGGGGGGCATGAACACTGAAGCTTTCTTT.